The rows below give T cell receptor beta chains drawn from one sample of a study of blood T cell repertoires in COVID-19. Sequenced by immunoSEQ multiplex PCR; TCRdb stores in-frame clones only, minus some. The top ten clones hold approximately 10% of a sample with around 160,000 clones, around 87% of them seen once. The sequenced material came from peripheral blood. The receptors were sampled from an older woman with COVID-19, enrolled during active disease. CDR3s include the opening cysteine and the closing phenylalanine or tryptophan. D genes are given only for firm matches. Not every row has a clone size; where given, it reads once, few, many or a size class.

CDR3nt	CDR3aa	d_gene	v_gene	j_gene	abundance
TGTGCCAGCAGTCCAGCGAACTATGGCTACACCTTC	CASSPANYGYTF	NA	TRBV28	TRBJ1-2	once
TGTGCCAGCTCACCGACAGCGACAGGGATGGGAAACACCATATATTTT	CASSPTATGMGNTIYF	TRBD1	TRBV18	TRBJ1-3	NA
TGTGCCAGTAGTATAGACCCCTATCAGCCCCAGCATTTT	CASSIDPYQPQHF	NA	TRBV19	TRBJ1-5	NA
TGTGCCAGCAGCCGAGGGAGGGCTACTATTTATAATTCACCCCTCCACTTT	CASSRGRATIYNSPLHF	NA	TRBV13	TRBJ1-6	NA
TGTGCCAGCAGTTTATACAGGAGGGATGAAAAACTGTTTTTT	CASSLYRRDEKLFF	NA	TRBV28	TRBJ1-4	NA
TGTGCCAGCAGCCCCTTGGGGGGTGGAAACAATGAGCAGTTCTTC	CASSPLGGGNNEQFF	NA	TRBV11-3	TRBJ2-1	NA
TGTGCCAGCAGTCTGGGACAGAATAATTCACCCCTCCACTTT	CASSLGQNNSPLHF	TRBD1	TRBV6-6	TRBJ1-6	few
TGTGCCAGCAGCCAAGTAACAGCCACTGGAAACACCATATATTTT	CASSQVTATGNTIYF	NA	TRBV4-2	TRBJ1-3	NA
TGTGCCAGCAGCCAAATTGTCGGGACTGAAGCTTTCTTT	CASSQIVGTEAFF	NA	TRBV3-1/TRBV3-2	TRBJ1-1	NA
TGCGCCAGCAGCCAAGAACGCGACAGGCAAAGCAATCAGCCCCAGCATTTT	CASSQERDRQSNQPQHF	NA	TRBV4-1	TRBJ1-5	NA
TGCGCCAGCGAGGAGACAGGGGGATTGTATGAGCAGTTCTTC	CASEETGGLYEQFF	TRBD1	TRBV5-1	TRBJ2-1	NA
TGTGCCAGCAGTCCCGACAGGGGGTTCCTGAACACTGAAGCTTTCTTT	CASSPDRGFLNTEAFF	TRBD1	TRBV28	TRBJ1-1	NA
TGTGCCAGCAGTCCGACAGGACTCTATGGCTACACCTTC	CASSPTGLYGYTF	NA	TRBV28	TRBJ1-2	NA
TGTGCCAGCAGCCACGCTGACAGGGGAGGAGGCTACACCTTC	CASSHADRGGGYTF	TRBD1	TRBV7-9	TRBJ1-2	once
TGTGCCAGCAGTTTTGCGGGGGTGGCGTCCTACGAGCAGTACTTC	CASSFAGVASYEQYF	TRBD2	TRBV27	TRBJ2-7	NA
TGTGCCAGCAGCTACCCGGGACAGGGGACGGAGACCCAGTACTTC	CASSYPGQGTETQYF	TRBD1	TRBV7-9	TRBJ2-5	few
TGTGCCAGCAGTGACATCGTGGGAGATACGCAGTATTTT	CASSDIVGDTQYF	NA	TRBV12-3/TRBV12-4	TRBJ2-3	NA
TGTGCCAGTAGTATCAGGGTTACCGGGGAGCTGTTTTTT	CASSIRVTGELFF	NA	TRBV7-8	TRBJ2-2	once
TGTGCCAGCTTGACAGGGAATTCCTACGAGCAGTACTTC	CASLTGNSYEQYF	TRBD1	TRBV28	TRBJ2-7	NA
TGTGCCAGCAGCTTGGGCCCAGGAGGGACTAACTATGGCTACACCTTC	CASSLGPGGTNYGYTF	NA	TRBV5-6	TRBJ1-2	NA
TGTGCCAGCACCCAAGGGGGGGGGCTCTACGAGCAGTACTTC	CASTQGGGLYEQYF	NA	TRBV7-8	TRBJ2-7	NA
TGTGCCAGCACTATTGACAGAGTCATTGGAAACACCATATATTTT	CASTIDRVIGNTIYF	NA	TRBV2	TRBJ1-3	NA
TGTGCCAGCAGCTTAAGTGGAACAGGGATGTCTAATGAAAAACTGTTTTTT	CASSLSGTGMSNEKLFF	NA	TRBV7-9	TRBJ1-4	NA
TGTGCCAGCAGCCAGGGGACAGGGGATCACGGCTACACCTTC	CASSQGTGDHGYTF	TRBD1	TRBV3-1/TRBV3-2	TRBJ1-2	NA
TGTGCCAGCAGCCCCTATCGACAGGGGGCGTTTGAGCAGTACTTC	CASSPYRQGAFEQYF	TRBD1	TRBV9	TRBJ2-7	NA
TGTGCCAGCAGCTTGGGGTGGGCCGCCCCTGAAGCTTTCTTT	CASSLGWAAPEAFF	NA	TRBV5-5	TRBJ1-1	NA
TGTGCCAGCAGGGGGGGGGTGAACTATAATTCACCCCTCCACTTT	CASRGGVNYNSPLHF	NA	TRBV2	TRBJ1-6	NA
TGTGCCTGGAAAAAGACAGGGTATAACTATGGCTACACCTTC	CAWKKTGYNYGYTF	TRBD1	TRBV30	TRBJ1-2	once
TGTGCCAGCAGCTTGACCCGGCGGGAGACCCAGTACTTC	CASSLTRRETQYF	NA	TRBV5-6	TRBJ2-5	NA
TGCGCCAGCAGTCAGCGGCATCCGGGACTAGCGGGGAATGAGCAGTTCTTC	CASSQRHPGLAGNEQFF	TRBD2	TRBV4-1	TRBJ2-1	NA
TGTGCCAGCAGCCCTGGGGGGTTCTCACAACGTTTTCACTCACCCCTCCACTTT	CASSPGGFSQRFHSPLHF	NA	TRBV7-8	TRBJ1-6	NA
TGTGCCAGCTCAGGGACAGGGTATAACTATGGCTACACCTTC	CASSGTGYNYGYTF	TRBD1	TRBV18	TRBJ1-2	NA
TGTGCCAGCAGTGGTGGGACAGGGGGCGTTGGGGCCAACGTCCTGACTTTC	CASSGGTGGVGANVLTF	TRBD1	TRBV2	TRBJ2-6	NA
TGCGCCAGCAGCTTTCAAGTCTATGGGACAGCTTACGAGCAGTACTTC	CASSFQVYGTAYEQYF	TRBD1	TRBV5-1	TRBJ2-7	NA
TGCGCCAGCAGCTTTTTACAGGGGAACACTGAAGCTTTCTTT	CASSFLQGNTEAFF	NA	TRBV5-1	TRBJ1-1	NA
TGTGCCAGCAGCCTCGGTCGGGGGGGGGCCGTGAACACTGAAGCTTTCTTT	CASSLGRGGAVNTEAFF	NA	TRBV3-1/TRBV3-2	TRBJ1-1	NA
TGCAGCGTCCAGACTAGCCCCCAAGAGACCCAGTACTTC	CSVQTSPQETQYF	TRBD2	TRBV29-1	TRBJ2-5	once
TGTGCCAGCAGTGTCGAACCCGGGACACCGTATAGCAATCAGCCCCAGCATTTT	CASSVEPGTPYSNQPQHF	NA	TRBV28	TRBJ1-5	NA
TGTGCCAGCAGCTTAGGTGGACAGACCCAAGAGACCCAGTACTTC	CASSLGGQTQETQYF	NA	TRBV7-7	TRBJ2-5	NA
TGTGCCAGCAGCGTAGATCCAACGGGGGTAATTGGAAACACCATATATTTT	CASSVDPTGVIGNTIYF	NA	TRBV9	TRBJ1-3	NA
TGCGCCAGCAGCCAAGACAGGGATTCACCCCTCCACTTT	CASSQDRDSPLHF	NA	TRBV4-1	TRBJ1-6	NA
TGCGCCAGCAGCCCGGGACTAGCGGGGGGTAGGGAGACCCAGTACTTC	CASSPGLAGGRETQYF	TRBD2	TRBV5-1	TRBJ2-5	NA
TGTGCCAGCAGTGGGGGGACTACGCAAGAGACCCAGTACTTC	CASSGGTTQETQYF	TRBD2	TRBV5-6	TRBJ2-5	NA
TGCAGCGTTGAAAAGCGCCCAGGGAACTATGGCTACACCTTC	CSVEKRPGNYGYTF	NA	TRBV29-1	TRBJ1-2	NA
TGTGCCAGCAGGGGACAGGGGAAGGGTAATGAAAAACTGTTTTTT	CASRGQGKGNEKLFF	TRBD1	TRBV6-5	TRBJ1-4	NA
TGCGCCAGCAGCCAAGAAGCACAGGCAGTCAATCGGTATTTT	CASSQEAQAVNRYF	NA	TRBV4-1	TRBJ2-3	NA
TGTGCCAGCAGCTGGGACAGGGCCCGAGACAATGAGCAGTTCTTC	CASSWDRARDNEQFF	TRBD1	TRBV11-3	TRBJ2-1	NA
TGTGCCACCAGCAATGACGGGGACAAATCTAGGGTATATAGCAATCAGCCCCAGCATTTT	CATSNDGDKSRVYSNQPQHF	NA	TRBV24-1	TRBJ1-5	once
TGTGCCAGCAGCTTAGGGGTCGGGGGGCGTAACAATGAGCAGTTCTTC	CASSLGVGGRNNEQFF	NA	TRBV11-2	TRBJ2-1	NA
TGTGCCAGCAGCCAACCGGGACAGGGTTTCCATGGCTACACCTTC	CASSQPGQGFHGYTF	TRBD1	TRBV28	TRBJ1-2	NA
TGTGCCATCAGTACCCCTATGGGCAGCACCGGGGAGCTGTTTTTT	CAISTPMGSTGELFF	NA	TRBV10-3	TRBJ2-2	NA
TGCGCCAGCAGCCTTGGACAGGGCGGTGGCTACACCTTC	CASSLGQGGGYTF	TRBD1	TRBV5-1	TRBJ1-2	NA
TGTGCCAGCAGTTTATCGGGGCTGACTAACTATGGCTACACCTTC	CASSLSGLTNYGYTF	NA	TRBV27	TRBJ1-2	NA
TGTGCCAGCTCACCGGGGCACGGAAACACCATATATTTT	CASSPGHGNTIYF	NA	TRBV18	TRBJ1-3	NA
TGTGCCAGCAGTGAATTAGGGGATAGAGGTAATGGCTACACCTTC	CASSELGDRGNGYTF	NA	TRBV25-1	TRBJ1-2	NA
TGTGCCAGCAAGCCCACAGGGGGCTCGGTTGGCTACACCTTC	CASKPTGGSVGYTF	TRBD1	TRBV2	TRBJ1-2	NA
TGTGCCAGCAGTGCGGGAAGGGGGCTGAATCAGCCCCAGCATTTT	CASSAGRGLNQPQHF	TRBD1	TRBV2	TRBJ1-5	NA
TGTGCCAGCAGCTTGGGTCGGGAGCGTGGAAAACTGTTTTTT	CASSLGRERGKLFF	NA	TRBV5-4	TRBJ1-4	NA
TGTGCCAGCAGCCAAGATCTCACAGTCAATCAGCCCCAGCATTTT	CASSQDLTVNQPQHF	NA	TRBV3-1/TRBV3-2	TRBJ1-5	few